This T cell receptor beta chain derives from a study of control samples from healthy donors and cancer patients. The germline V gene encodes CDR1 SGHRS and CDR2 YFSETQ. CDR3 length equals 16 residues. V dropped 4 bases and J dropped 0; count of bases not matched to a gene: 3. TCRdb's copy holds only in-frame clones and misses some; the assay was immunoSEQ multiplex PCR. This sample has about 150,000 clones, with 93% found just once. This receptor was identified in a man aged 50 to 59 in good health. The chain carries TRBV5-1 and TRBJ2-2; 10 bases map to TRBD1. The sequencing sample was made of blood. For the CDR3, the DNA is TGCGCCAGCAGCACAGGACAGGGGGCGAACACCGGGGAGCTGTTTTTT. It is translated as CASSTGQGANTGELFF. The variable domain in full, completed from reference TRBV5-1 and TRBJ2-2, reads KAGVTQTPRYLIKTRGQQVTLSCSPISGHRSVSWYQQTPGQGLQFLFEYFSETQRNKGNFPGRFSGRQFSNSRSEMNVSTLELGDSALYLCASSTGQGANTGELFFGEGSRLTVL.